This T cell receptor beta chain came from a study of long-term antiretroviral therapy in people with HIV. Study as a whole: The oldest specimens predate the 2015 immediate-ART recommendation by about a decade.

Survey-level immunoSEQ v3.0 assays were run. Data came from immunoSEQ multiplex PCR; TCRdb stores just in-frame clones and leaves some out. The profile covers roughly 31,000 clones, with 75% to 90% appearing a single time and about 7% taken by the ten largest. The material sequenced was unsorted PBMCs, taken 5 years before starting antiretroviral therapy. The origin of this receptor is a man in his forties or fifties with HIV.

Here the CDR3 reads CASSLWGQMGTEAFF. CDR3 sequence (DNA): TGTGCCAGCAGCTTATGGGGGCAGATGGGCACTGAAGCTTTCTTT. The gene calls are TRBV5-4 and TRBJ1-1; the D gene is possibly TRBD1 (6 bases). The CDR3 is made up of 15 amino acids. Germline V CDR1 and CDR2: SGHNT, YYREEE (reference sequence). Trimming took off 2 bases at V and 4 bases at J, with 15 bases between the two ends.